The text below deals with one T cell receptor beta chain. Trimming at V came to 6 bases and at J to 4 bases, leaving 5 bases not matched to a gene. The CDR3 has 14 amino acids. Per germline, CDR1 MDHEN and CDR2 SYDVKM. This sample was included in a study of identical twins. TCRdb ran MiXCR on the 5' RACE reads and lists one entry per CDR3 protein. The data hold approximately 630,000 distinct CDR3 sequences, with less than 9% observed a single time. This sample was also put to use in a study of yellow fever vaccine responses in identical twins.

The sample was PBMCs. This TCR derives from a woman in her late teens or twenties in good health. The chain employs TRBV28 and TRBJ1-2; 10 bases fit TRBD1. The CDR3, as DNA: TGTGCCAGCAGAGAAGGACAGGGGGGCTATGGCTACACCTTC. The encoded protein is CASREGQGGYGYTF.